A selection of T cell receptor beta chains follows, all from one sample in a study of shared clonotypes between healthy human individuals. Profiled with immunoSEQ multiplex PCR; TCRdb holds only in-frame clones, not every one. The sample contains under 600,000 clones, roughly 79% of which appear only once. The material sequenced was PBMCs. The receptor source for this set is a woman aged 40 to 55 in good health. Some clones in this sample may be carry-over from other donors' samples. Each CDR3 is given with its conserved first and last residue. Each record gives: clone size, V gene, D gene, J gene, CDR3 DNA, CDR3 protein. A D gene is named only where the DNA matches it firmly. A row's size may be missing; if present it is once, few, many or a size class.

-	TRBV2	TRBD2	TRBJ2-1	TGTGCCACCGGGACTACCGTAAGTGAGCAGTTCTTC	CATGTTVSEQFF
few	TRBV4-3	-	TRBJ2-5	TGCGCCAGCAGCCAAGGACAGGTCCAAGAGACCCAGTACTTC	CASSQGQVQETQYF
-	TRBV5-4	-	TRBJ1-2	TGTGCCAGCAGCTTGGACAGAAATAATGGCTACACCTTC	CASSLDRNNGYTF
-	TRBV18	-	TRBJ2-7	TGTGCCAGCTCTCTCCTTCCGGGCACAGGTATCGACTACGAGCAGTACTTC	CASSLLPGTGIDYEQYF
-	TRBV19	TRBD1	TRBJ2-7	TGTGCCACCAAAAGGGACAGCTCCTACGAGCAGTACTTC	CATKRDSSYEQYF
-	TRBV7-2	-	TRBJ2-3	TGTGCCAGCACCACGGGGTACACAGATACGCAGTATTTT	CASTTGYTDTQYF
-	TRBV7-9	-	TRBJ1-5	TGTGCCAGCAGCTTATTTATCGGGACACCCAATCAGCCCCAGCATTTT	CASSLFIGTPNQPQHF
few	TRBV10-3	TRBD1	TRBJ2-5	TGTGCCATCAGTGAGAGACAGGGAGAGACCCAGTACTTC	CAISERQGETQYF
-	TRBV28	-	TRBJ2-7	TGTGCCAGCAGTGGCAGTATGTGGGACCGCTACGAGCAGTACTTC	CASSGSMWDRYEQYF
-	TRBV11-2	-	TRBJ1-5	TGTGCCAGCAGCTTGGTTGTCAGCGAGAATCAGCCCCAGCATTTT	CASSLVVSENQPQHF
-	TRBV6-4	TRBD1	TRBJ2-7	TGTGCCAGCAGACCCGGGACAGGGCATCGCTACGAGCAGTACTTC	CASRPGTGHRYEQYF
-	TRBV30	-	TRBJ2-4	TGTGCCTGGAGTGTAGGTGGTGAGGCAGGGGCCAAAAACATTCAGTACTTC	CAWSVGGEAGAKNIQYF
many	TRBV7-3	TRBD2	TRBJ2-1	TGTGCCAGCAGCTTAATGCGGGAGGGCCGCAATGAGCAGTTCTTC	CASSLMREGRNEQFF
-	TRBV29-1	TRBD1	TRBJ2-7	TGCAGCGTGGCCACAGGGGGCTCCTACGAGCAGTACTTC	CSVATGGSYEQYF
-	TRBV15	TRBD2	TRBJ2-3	TGTGCCACCAGCAGAGATTTAGCGGGAGGCGCAGATACGCAGTATTTT	CATSRDLAGGADTQYF
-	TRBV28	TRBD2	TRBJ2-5	TGTGCCAGCAGACCGCCGGCGGGGGCCCAGTACTTC	CASRPPAGAQYF
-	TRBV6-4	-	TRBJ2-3	TGTGCCAGCAGGGACATGGGGGAGAAGAGCACAGATACGCAGTATTTT	CASRDMGEKSTDTQYF
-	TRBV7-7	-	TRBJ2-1	TGTGCTAGCAGCTTAGCGTGGGGAGTCCACAATGAGCAGTTCTTC	CASSLAWGVHNEQFF
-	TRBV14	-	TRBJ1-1	TGTGCCAGCAGCCAAGATTACCTCGGGAACACTGAAGCTTTCTTT	CASSQDYLGNTEAFF
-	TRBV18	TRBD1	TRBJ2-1	TGTGCCAGCTCCCAGGGGGCCTACAATGAGCAGTTCTTC	CASSQGAYNEQFF